The 27 T cell receptor beta chains presented below share a single source sample, sequenced in a study of tumor and adjacent non-tumor tissue in lung cancer. The template was RNA from unsorted bulk tissue. This non-tumor lung sample came from over 3 cm beyond the tumor edge. TCRbeta libraries were built with three rounds of nested PCR, modified from ARM-PCR. Each CDR3 protein is one row after TCRdb ran MiXCR on the multiplex PCR reads. The profile shows 80,000 to 130,000 distinct CDR3 sequences, approximately 60% of them singletons. The sequencing input was distant non-tumor lung tissue. These receptor sequences come from a man aged 30-40 years with non-small cell lung cancer.

The chain joins TRBV6-2 or TRBV6-3 to TRBJ2-7, with TRBD1 matching over 8 bases. V was pared by 9 bases and J by 9 bases, with 10 bases of the junction left unmatched. CDR3 size: 12 residues. The germline CDR1 and CDR2 sequences are MNHEY and SVGEGT. The DNA of the CDR3 is TGTGCCAGTAGCCCGGGACAGGACGGGCAGTACTTC. Translated: CASSPGQDGQYF.

V and J are TRBV12-3 or TRBV12-4 and TRBJ1-2; D uncertain. The length of the CDR3 is 15 residues. The V end was cut by 2 bases, the J end by 7 bases, with 17 bases between. The DNA of the CDR3 is TGTGCCAGCAGTTTACTCATGACATGGGGATCTGGCTACACCTTC. It yields the protein CASSLLMTWGSGYTF.

The chain recombines TRBV29-1 with TRBJ2-1; 8 bases fit TRBD2. CDR1 and CDR2 (germline): SQVTM, ANQGSEA. V lost 5 bases to trimming and J lost 8 bases; unmatched junction nucleotides: 14. This CDR3 contains 15 residues. The CDR3: CSVKPGLVVYYEQFF. CDR3 in DNA: TGCAGCGTTAAACCGGGACTAGTAGTGTATTATGAGCAGTTCTTC.

Concerning this clonotype: A read error is possible here, since a much larger clone lies one base away. The chain carries TRBV12-3 or TRBV12-4 and TRBJ1-2; D gene uncertain. The CDR3 has 14 amino acids. Trimming removed 5 bases at V and 6 bases at J, with 16 bases between. CDR3 sequence reads: CASSPGPPANGYTF. CDR3 coding DNA: TGTGCCAGCAGTCCCGGGCCCCCAGCGAATGGCTACACCTTC.

Regarding this clonotype: One junction end does not reproduce the germline sequence, and a read error may be involved. The chain is built from TRBV29-1 and TRBJ1-6; D is unclear. Germline V lookup: CDR1 SQVTM, CDR2 ANQGSEA. CDR3 length: 12 residues. The CDR3 loop reads CSVVSSKSPLHF. The DNA for the CDR3 is TGCAGTGTTGTGTCGTCAAAATCACCCCTCCACTTT.

This clonotype was observed at least ten times. The V gene is TRBV11-2, the J gene TRBJ2-5; D gene ambiguous. Trimming left V 10 bases short and J 3 bases short, with 12 bases between. The CDR3 contains 12 residues. The germline gives CDR1 SGHAT, CDR2 FQNNGV. The DNA for the CDR3 is TGTGCCACCGCGCACCTCGAAGAGACCCAGTACTTC. This encodes CATAHLEETQYF.

This chain connects TRBV4-3 to TRBJ2-3, with D hard to call. The CDR3 consists of 16 residues. CDR1 LGHNA and CDR2 YSLEER come from the germline V gene. Deletions cut 2 bases from V and 1 base from J, with 13 bases between. CDR3 in DNA: TGCGCCAGCAGCCAATTAAAGAATCTGGGCACAGATACGCAGTATTTT. Protein: CASSQLKNLGTDTQYF.

As concerns this clonotype: One end of the junction varies from germline; a read error may be responsible. The DNA of the CDR3 is TGTGCCAGTAGCCCCCGGGGCAGACTAGTCACCGGGGGGCTGTTTTTT. Translating gives CASSPRGRLVTGGLFF. The chain employs TRBV11-3 and TRBJ2-2, with D possibly being TRBD2 (6 bases). This CDR3 comprises 16 residues. Germline V gene lookup returns CDR1 SGHNT and CDR2 YENEEA.

A remark on this clonotype: A read error is possible here, since a much larger clone lies one base away. As the CDR3 is not closed by the conserved phenylalanine or tryptophan, this likely results from a read error. The chain links TRBV10-3 to TRBJ1-2; no definite D call. V lost 5 bases to trimming and J lost 6 bases, with 13 bases between them. CDR3 size: 13 residues. Per the germline V gene, CDR1 is ENHRY and CDR2 is SYGVKD. The CDR3 sequence is CAISLDPPDGYTI. In DNA form, the CDR3 reads TGTGCCATCAGTTTGGACCCCCCGGATGGCTACACCATC.

Turning to this clonotype: Given the absence of the conserved phenylalanine or tryptophan at the CDR3 end, a read error is likely. The chain links TRBV9 to TRBJ2-6; D tentatively fits TRBD1 or TRBD2 (5 bases each). The germline V gene has CDR1 SGDLS and CDR2 YYNGEE. There are 17 residues in the CDR3. CDR3 DNA: TGTGCCAGTAGCGTCGAGAATCCAGTCTCTGGGGCCAACTTCCTGACTTCC. Its translation is CASSVENPVSGANFLTS.

With respect to this clonotype: One junction end disagrees with the germline gene, perhaps due to a read error. This sequence joins TRBV11-2 and TRBJ1-3; D is uncertain. The CDR3 runs 17 residues. CDR1 is SGHAT, CDR2 FQNNGV, per germline. The CDR3 spells CASSLGSGQISANTIYF. CDR3 nucleotides: TGTGCCAGTAGCTTAGGCTCAGGCCAGATCTCTGCAAACACCATATATTTT.

Concerning this clonotype itself: This may come from a read error, since a much larger clone is one base off. This chain joins TRBV30 and TRBJ2-7, with D possibly called TRBD1 or TRBD2 (5 bases each). Germline CDR1 is GTSNPN and CDR2 is SVGIG (reference sequence). The CDR3 is made up of 12 amino acids. The CDR3 here is CVQGVRDYEQYF. CDR3 bases: TGTGTCCAGGGAGTTCGTGACTACGAGCAGTACTTC.

This clonotype was recorded once. At one of its ends the junction is not consistent with the germline gene, which may arise from a read error. The rearrangement links TRBV4-1 to TRBJ1-4; D unresolved. The CDR3 loop spans 15 amino acids. From germline, CDR1 is MGHRA and CDR2 YSYEKL. The CDR3 DNA sequence: TGCGCCAACAGCCCTTACACCAATTCTAATGAAAAACTGTTTTTT. It translates to CANSPYTNSNEKLFF.

The table lists this clonotype with a few counts. The gene calls are TRBV20-1 and TRBJ1-1; D possibly corresponds to TRBD1 (6 bases). CDR3 size: 16 residues. In germline, CDR1 is DFQATT, CDR2 SNEGSKA (reference sequence). With 4 bases removed from V and 0 bases from J, the gap between germline ends came to 18 bases. The CDR3 region is CSATDTGRRMNTEAFF. The CDR3 DNA follows: TGCAGTGCTACGGACACAGGGAGGAGGATGAACACTGAAGCTTTCTTT.

This clonotype was seen only a few times. It may be a read error: a sequence one base away is much more abundant. V and J are TRBV20-1 and TRBJ2-1, with TRBD2 matching over 14 bases. V shed 3 bases and J 10 bases; nucleotides not matched to a gene: 11. The CDR3 loop spans 16 amino acids. Germline V gene lookup returns CDR1 DFQATT and CDR2 SNEGSKA (reference sequence). The CDR3, as DNA: TGCAGTGCTAGTACCACGGGACTAGCGGGAGTGGGGGAGCAGTTCTTC. This translates into CSASTTGLAGVGEQFF.

This clonotype was counted between two and nine times. The V and J genes are TRBV11-2 and TRBJ2-7; D gene unclear. From germline, CDR1 is SGHAT and CDR2 FQNNGV. V gave up 6 bases and J gave up 0 bases, with 9 bases separating them. This CDR3 comprises 13 residues. CDR3 region: CASSLVSSYEQYF. CDR3 nucleotide sequence: TGTGCCAGCAGTTTGGTTAGCTCCTACGAGCAGTACTTC.

With respect to this clonotype: One junction end does not reproduce the germline sequence, and a read error may be involved. The chain links TRBV19 to TRBJ1-5, with D possibly TRBD1 on 5 matching bases. CDR1 LNHDA and CDR2 SQIVND come from the germline V gene (reference sequence). CDR3 length: 14 residues. CDR3 protein: CASRLGGGNRPQHF. The CDR3 DNA reads as TGTGCCAGTAGACTTGGGGGTGGCAATCGGCCCCAGCATTTT.

This clonotype was detected a few times. One end of the junction fails to match germline, which may point to a read error. CDR3 amino acids: CASSLALAGEETRYF. The CDR3 region has the DNA TGTGCCAGCAGCTTGGCTTTGGCGGGGGAAGAGACCCGGTACTTC. The chain has TRBV5-4 and TRBJ2-5, with 7 bases fitting TRBD2. This CDR3 has 15 residues. CDR1 is SGHNT, CDR2 YYREEE, per germline (reference sequence).

This clonotype was counted ten times or more. The V gene is TRBV20-1, the J gene TRBJ2-5; 8 nucleotides agree with TRBD2. The germline gives CDR1 DFQATT, CDR2 SNEGSKA (reference sequence). The CDR3 extends over 14 amino acids. The V and J ends lost 3 bases and 5 bases, in that order; junction bases with no gene match: 8. This CDR3 reads CSASGRGVGETQYF. CDR3 DNA sequence: TGCAGTGCTAGCGGGCGGGGGGTCGGGGAGACCCAGTACTTC.

This chain joins TRBV11-2 and TRBJ2-7, with D perhaps matching TRBD2 (6 bases). V lost 5 bases to trimming and J lost 6 bases, with 14 bases between them. There are 13 residues in the CDR3. The V gene's germline CDR1 is SGHAT and CDR2 FQNNGV. The CDR3 protein is CASSLTSVGEQYF. The CDR3 DNA reads TGTGCCAGCAGCCTGACTAGTGTGGGCGAGCAGTACTTC. The complete variable domain, with remaining parts taken from reference TRBV11-2 and TRBJ2-7, reads EAGVAQSPRYKIIEKRQSVAFWCNPISGHATLYWYQQILGQGPKLLIQFQNNGVVDDSQLPKDRFSAERLKGVDSTLKIQPAKLEDSAVYLCASSLTSVGEQYFGPGTRLTVT.

This clonotype has just a few counts. A much larger clone differs from this one at a single base, so this may be a read error. This chain connects TRBV5-5 to TRBJ2-3; tentative D call: TRBD1 (5 bases). Trimming cost V 4 bases and J 5 bases, with 14 bases left between them. Germline-derived CDR1 and CDR2 are SGHKS and YYEKEE (reference sequence). This CDR3 is 14 amino acids long. The CDR3: CASSPRTRGDTQYF. Written as DNA, the CDR3 is TGTGCCAGCAGCCCGAGGACAAGAGGAGATACGCAGTATTTT.

For this clonotype: The CDR3 does not close with the conserved phenylalanine or tryptophan, likely indicating a read error. This chain joins TRBV29-1 and TRBJ1-4; D uncertain. The CDR3 totals 13 residues. Germline V gives CDR1 SQVTM, CDR2 ANQGSEA. V dropped 6 bases and J dropped 4 bases, with 12 bases sitting between them. This CDR3 reads CSVMTRLNEKLFL. The CDR3 coding sequence is TGCAGCGTCATGACAAGGCTTAATGAAAAACTGTTTCTT.

This clonotype was counted ten times or more. The chain employs TRBV20-1 and TRBJ1-1; the D is unclear. Germline CDR1 reads DFQATT; CDR2 reads SNEGSKA (reference sequence). The CDR3 length is 11 residues. The V gene lost 3 bases and the J gene lost 3 bases, with 5 bases spanning the gap. The CDR3 sequence is CSARAHTEAFF. CDR3 in DNA: TGCAGTGCTAGGGCTCACACTGAAGCTTTCTTT.

This clonotype has at least ten counts. The chain links TRBV29-1 to TRBJ2-5, with D possibly being TRBD2 (6 bases). CDR3 length: 15 amino acids. Between the trimmed V and J ends, which lost 6 bases and 9 bases, there was a span of 26 bases. Germline V lookup: CDR1 SQVTM, CDR2 ANQGSEA. CDR3 nucleotide sequence: TGCAGCGTCCCCATGTTTCTAGCGTACGAGAGGGCCCAGTACTTC. This sequence encodes CSVPMFLAYERAQYF.

The rearrangement uses TRBV12-3 or TRBV12-4 and TRBJ2-5; tentatively, D is TRBD1 (6 bases). The CDR3 loop spans 14 amino acids. V was cut by 3 bases and J by 3 bases, with 11 bases left in between. The CDR3 reads CASSFTQGKETQYF. The CDR3 region has the DNA TGTGCCAGCAGTTTCACCCAGGGGAAAGAGACCCAGTACTTC.

About this clonotype: A much larger clone differs by one base, so this may be a read error. The CDR3 protein is CVTRLNMNTEAFF. CDR3 bases: TGCGTCACCAGACTCAATATGAACACTGAAGCTTTCTTT. V usage is TRBV5-1 and J usage is TRBJ1-1; D call uncertain. Germline-derived CDR1 and CDR2 are SGHRS and YFSETQ. This CDR3 is 13 amino acids long.

A word on this clonotype: One end of the junction does not line up with germline, which may come from a read error. The rearrangement uses TRBV6-5 and TRBJ1-1; 7 nucleotides line up with TRBD1. The CDR3 has 14 residues. Germline values: CDR1 MNHEY, CDR2 SVGAGI. CDR3 coding DNA: TGTGTCAGCAGTTACGACCGGGACAGCCTTGAAGCTTTCTTT. As protein: CVSSYDRDSLEAFF.